Each of the 3 T cell receptor beta chains below was sequenced from the same sample in a study of cytomegalovirus exposure and HLA in healthy donors. PCR was performed using 60 Vbeta and 13 Jbeta primers. Sequenced by immunoSEQ multiplex PCR; TCRdb stores in-frame clones only, minus some. The table records 250,000 to 350,000 clones, around 66% of them present only once. The sample consisted of PBMCs. All receptors come from a female donor in good health and CMV-seronegative.

This chain joins TRBV10-3 and TRBJ2-5; 9 nucleotides align to TRBD2. The CDR3 consists of 15 residues. After removal of 5 bases from V and 4 bases from J, the junction contained 8 bases not matched to a gene. Germline CDR1 is ENHRY and CDR2 is SYGVKD. This CDR3 reads CAISKDSGRRETQYF. Here the CDR3 DNA reads TGTGCCATCAGTAAGGATAGCGGGAGAAGAGAGACCCAGTACTTC.

The chain links TRBV6-1 to TRBJ1-2; D unclear. V lost 1 base and J lost 9, with 9 bases in between. Germline V lookup: CDR1 MNHNS, CDR2 SASEGT. The length of the CDR3 is 12 residues. CDR3 region: CASSEVPERYTF. The DNA of the CDR3 is TGTGCCAGCAGTGAAGTACCGGAGCGCTACACCTTC.

This chain's CDR3 is CSVVSGSVWNEQFF. The CDR3 DNA reads as TGCAGCGTTGTGAGCGGGAGCGTTTGGAATGAGCAGTTCTTC. This chain connects TRBV29-1 to TRBJ2-1; 8 nucleotides align to TRBD2. Trimming took 4 bases from V and 7 from J; bases not matched to a gene: 9. CDR3 length: 14 residues. Germline CDR1 SQVTM, CDR2 ANQGSEA.